A single sample gave rise to the 17 T cell receptor beta chains below, sequenced in a study of blood T cell repertoires in COVID-19. Produced via immunoSEQ multiplex PCR; TCRdb's table is partial and in-frame only. Counted here are roughly 300,000 clones, around 84% occurring once; the ten biggest clones make up about 4%. The specimen was PBMCs or T cells enriched from blood (not recorded which). The receptors were gathered from a man under 40 who had recovered from COVID-19.

The genes are TRBV5-8 and TRBJ2-3; 10 bases are a match to TRBD1. Germline loops: CDR1 SGHTS, CDR2 YDEGEE. The length of the CDR3 is 15 residues. The ends lost 4 bases at V and 4 bases at J; junction bases unmatched: 6. As DNA, the CDR3 is TGTGCCAGCAGCCCCGGACAGGGGGACGCAGATACGCAGTATTTT. Residues: CASSPGQGDADTQYF. The variable domain in full, with the rest retrieved from reference TRBV5-8 and TRBJ2-3, is EAGVTQSPTHLIKTRGQQATLRCSPISGHTSVYWYQQALGLGLQFLLWYDEGEERNRGNFPPRFSGRQFPNYSSELNVNALELEDSALYLCASSPGQGDADTQYFGPGTRLTVL.

The J gene is TRBJ1-5, the V gene TRBV5-8; 7 bases are shared with TRBD1. The CDR3 totals 15 residues. Germline CDR1 SGHTS, CDR2 YDEGEE. V lost 3 bases, J lost 0 bases, and 3 bases stayed unmatched. CDR3 loop: CASSWDRASNQPQHF. The CDR3, as DNA: TGTGCCAGCAGCTGGGACAGAGCTAGCAATCAGCCCCAGCATTTT.

The V call is TRBV5-1, the J call TRBJ1-1, with D possibly TRBD1 on 5 matching bases. Germline V CDR1 and CDR2: SGHRS, YFSETQ. This CDR3 region has 13 residues. The V and J ends lost 5 bases and 4 bases respectively, with 12 bases between them. This CDR3 is CASRSGGVTEAFF. CDR3 coding DNA: TGCGCCAGCAGGTCCGGAGGGGTCACTGAAGCTTTCTTT.

This rearrangement joins TRBV9 to TRBJ2-3; 16 positions match TRBD2. The CDR3 sequence is 16 residues long. The V gene's germline CDR1 is SGDLS and CDR2 YYNGEE. V shed 4 bases, J shed 6 bases, and the junction held 5 bases outside the gene matches. In nucleotides, the CDR3 is TGTGCCAGCAGCAGCGGGACTAGCGGGAGGGGGGATACGCAGTATTTT. As protein: CASSSGTSGRGDTQYF.

The rearrangement links TRBV18 to TRBJ2-7; 10 bases align to TRBD2. V lost 4 bases and J lost 1; bases outside the gene matches: 4. Per germline, CDR1 KGHSH and CDR2 LQKENI. The CDR3 contains 15 residues. The CDR3 region is CASSREREGSYEQYF. CDR3 nucleotides: TGTGCCAGCTCACGGGAGCGGGAGGGATCCTACGAGCAGTACTTC.

This sequence joins TRBV10-1 and TRBJ1-4; D remains unclear. The CDR3 has 13 residues. Germline V gene sequence: CDR1 WNHNN, CDR2 SYGVQD (reference sequence). Trimming cost V 3 bases and J 7 bases, with 9 bases left between them. The CDR3 region has the DNA TGCGCCAGCAGTGAAGGAGGGAGTGAAAAACTGTTTTTT. Translated, it gives CASSEGGSEKLFF.

The count of this clone is one. This sequence joins TRBV28 and TRBJ1-2; 8 bases are shared with TRBD1. CDR3 length: 12 residues. Germline assignment: CDR1 MDHEN and CDR2 SYDVKM. With V trimmed by 9 bases and J by 5 bases, 5 bases remained unmatched. The CDR3 region is CASRQGNYGYTF. The CDR3, as DNA: TGTGCCAGTCGACAGGGGAATTATGGCTACACCTTC.

This clone was detected only a few times. This chain connects TRBV29-1 to TRBJ1-5; possible D gene TRBD1, 5 bases. The germline CDR1 and CDR2 sequences are SQVTM and ANQGSEA. The CDR3 is made up of 13 amino acids. Trimming took 6 bases from V and 2 from J, leaving 11 bases between them. The CDR3 loop is CSVVTARNQPQHF. The CDR3, as DNA: TGCAGCGTCGTGACAGCACGCAATCAGCCCCAGCATTTT.

The chain employs TRBV19 and TRBJ1-6; 7 bases line up with TRBD1. Germline-derived CDR1 and CDR2 are LNHDA and SQIVND (reference sequence). There are 15 residues in the CDR3. Losses at the gene ends were 7 bases for V and 4 bases for J; bases not matched to a gene: 7. The CDR3 loop is CASTQGDRYNSPLHF. The CDR3 DNA sequence: TGTGCCAGTACCCAGGGGGATAGGTATAATTCACCCCTCCACTTT.

This clone was picked up a small number of times. The chain recombines TRBV6-2 or TRBV6-3 with TRBJ1-6; 8 bases align to TRBD1. Unmatched junction bases numbered 3, after V lost 5 bases and J lost 9 bases. CDR1 and CDR2 from the germline V gene are MNHEY and SVGEGT. The CDR3 covers 13 residues. The CDR3 sequence is CASSSQGASPLHF. In DNA form, the CDR3 reads TGTGCCAGCAGTAGCCAGGGGGCTTCACCCCTCCACTTT.

This chain links TRBV2 with TRBJ1-4; D perhaps matches TRBD1 (5 bases). Per the germline V gene, CDR1 is SNHLY and CDR2 is FYNNEI. V lost 4 bases and J 8 bases, leaving 14 bases between the germline ends. The CDR3 extends over 14 amino acids. The CDR3 spells CASSGQRKGEKLFF. The CDR3, as DNA: TGTGCCAGCAGTGGACAGAGGAAAGGCGAAAAACTGTTTTTT. Together with reference TRBV2 and TRBJ1-4, the CDR3 gives the full variable domain: EPEVTQTPSHQVTQMGQEVILRCVPISNHLYFYWYRQILGQKVEFLVSFYNNEISEKSEIFDDQFSVERPDGSNFTLKIRSTKLEDSAMYFCASSGQRKGEKLFFGSGTQLSVL.

This clone was recorded once. The gene calls are TRBV24-1 and TRBJ2-5; TRBD2 aligns across 9 bases. V lost 6 bases and J lost 5; bases outside the gene matches: 15. Germline values: CDR1 KGHDR, CDR2 SFDVKD. CDR3 length equals 17 residues. The CDR3 bases are TGTGCCACCAGTCAGGGCGGGAGGGCCGGTATTGGGGAGACCCAGTACTTC. Translated: CATSQGGRAGIGETQYF.

The rearrangement links TRBV6-5 to TRBJ2-3; weak D call: TRBD2 (7 bases). This CDR3 has 14 residues. Trimming took 3 bases from V and 11 from J, leaving 18 bases between them. Germline CDR1 MNHEY, CDR2 SVGAGI. CDR3 region: CASSYGGGKLGQYF. DNA for the CDR3: TGTGCCAGCAGTTATGGGGGGGGCAAACTAGGGCAGTATTTT.

J is TRBJ1-4 and V is TRBV4-2, with D possibly TRBD1 on 5 matching bases. Germline V gives CDR1 LGHNA, CDR2 YNFKEQ. CDR3 length: 15 amino acids. Trimming left V 5 bases short and J 6 bases short, with 16 bases between. CDR3 region: CASSLGGGGDEKLFF. The CDR3, as DNA: TGTGCCAGCAGCTTAGGAGGCGGGGGGGATGAAAAACTGTTTTTT.

This chain joins TRBV6-5 and TRBJ2-7; D gene unclear. Trimming took 7 bases from V and 6 from J, leaving 10 bases between them. This CDR3 spans 11 amino acids. Per germline, CDR1 MNHEY and CDR2 SVGAGI. CDR3 amino acids: CASTRLGEQYF. The CDR3 DNA is TGTGCCAGCACACGGCTAGGCGAGCAGTACTTC.

The chain recombines TRBV6-5 with TRBJ2-7; TRBD1 might be the D (8 bases). CDR1 is MNHEY and CDR2 is SVGAGI in the germline V gene. V lost 8 bases to trimming and J lost 3 bases, with 20 bases between them. The CDR3 has 15 residues. CDR3: CASGTRTGRGYEQYF. The CDR3, as DNA: TGTGCCAGCGGCACTCGGACAGGGAGGGGCTACGAGCAGTACTTC.

The chain uses TRBV5-4 and TRBJ2-1; 15 bases are shared with TRBD2. Germline V gene lookup returns CDR1 SGHNT and CDR2 YYREEE (reference sequence). With 3 bases clipped from V and 8 bases from J, the junction kept 12 bases outside the gene matches. The CDR3 has 18 residues. Here the CDR3 reads CASSSGLAGGYTTDEQFF. CDR3 in DNA: TGTGCCAGCAGCTCGGGACTAGCGGGAGGTTATACTACGGATGAGCAGTTCTTC.